This T cell receptor beta chain was profiled in a study of regulatory T cells. Study-wide findings and caveats: In patients, unique TRB V-J pairs were restricted and V/J usage skewed, especially in Tregs. In CD3G-deficient patients, conventional CD4+ T cells were enriched for hydrophobic CDR3 residues at positions 6 and 7.

Autoimmunity was present in every CD3G-deficient patient, worse in two. Patients, 2 to 39 years old, had expanded memory T-cell proportions. CD4+ T cells were divided by sorting: CD25-high CD127-low Tregs, CD25-low CD127-high conventional cells. Remarks on this clone: Its antigen remains unidentified.

Germline V CDR1 and CDR2: SGHRS, YFSETQ. The ends were cut back, 2 bases at V and 4 bases at J, with 9 bases in the middle. This CDR3 spans 13 amino acids. Primers: 52 TRBV forward and 13 TRBJ reverse. Repertoires were generated with immunoSEQ multiplex PCR, while TCRdb's copy carries only in-frame clones and drops some. This sample has 30,000 to 40,000 clones, with over 90% found just once. The receptor's source is a child younger than 10 with CD3G deficiency. The sequencing input was conventional CD4+ T cells sorted from blood. The gene calls are TRBV5-1 and TRBJ1-1; D is unresolved. The CDR3 sequence: CASSLIPGTEAFF. The CDR3 DNA follows: TGCGCCAGCAGCTTAATACCGGGCACTGAAGCTTTCTTT.